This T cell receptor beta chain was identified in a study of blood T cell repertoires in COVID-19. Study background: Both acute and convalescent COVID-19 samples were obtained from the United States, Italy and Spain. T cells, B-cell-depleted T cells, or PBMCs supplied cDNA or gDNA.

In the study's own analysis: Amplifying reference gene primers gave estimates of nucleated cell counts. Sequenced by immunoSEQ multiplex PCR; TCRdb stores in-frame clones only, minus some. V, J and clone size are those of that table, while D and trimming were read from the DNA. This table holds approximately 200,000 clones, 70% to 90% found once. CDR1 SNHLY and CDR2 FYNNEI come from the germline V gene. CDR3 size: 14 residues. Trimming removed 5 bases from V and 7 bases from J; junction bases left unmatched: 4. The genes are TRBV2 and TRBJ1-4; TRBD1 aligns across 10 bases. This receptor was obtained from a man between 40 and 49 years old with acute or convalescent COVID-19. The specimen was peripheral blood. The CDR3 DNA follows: TGTGCCAGCAGTCCGGACAGGGGGGGTGAAAAACTGTTTTTT. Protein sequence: CASSPDRGGEKLFF.